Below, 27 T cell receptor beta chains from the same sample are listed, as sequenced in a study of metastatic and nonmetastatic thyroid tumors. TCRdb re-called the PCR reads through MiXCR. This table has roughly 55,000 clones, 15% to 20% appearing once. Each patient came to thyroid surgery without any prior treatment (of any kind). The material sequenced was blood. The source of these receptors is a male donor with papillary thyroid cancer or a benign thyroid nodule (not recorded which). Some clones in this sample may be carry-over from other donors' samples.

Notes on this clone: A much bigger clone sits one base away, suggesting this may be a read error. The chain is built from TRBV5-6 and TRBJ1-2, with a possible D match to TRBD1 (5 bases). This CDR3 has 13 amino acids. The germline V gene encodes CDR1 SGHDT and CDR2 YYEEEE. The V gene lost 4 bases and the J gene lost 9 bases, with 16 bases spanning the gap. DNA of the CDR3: TGTGCCAGCAGCCCTGGGGGAGGGAATTGCTACACCTTC. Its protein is CASSPGGGNCYTF. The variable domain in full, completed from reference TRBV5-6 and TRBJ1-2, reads DAGVTQSPTHLIKTRGQQVTLRCSPKSGHDTVSWYQQALGQGPQFIFQYYEEEERQRGNFPDRFSGHQFPNYSSELNVNALLLGDSALYLCASSPGGGNCYTFGSGTRLTVV.

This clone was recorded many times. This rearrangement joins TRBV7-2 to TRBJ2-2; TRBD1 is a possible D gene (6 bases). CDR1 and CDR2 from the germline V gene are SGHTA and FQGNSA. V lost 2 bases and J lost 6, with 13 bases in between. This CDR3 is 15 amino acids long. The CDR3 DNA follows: TGTGCCAGCAGCTTACAAACACAGGGTGCCGGGGAGCTGTTTTTT. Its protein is CASSLQTQGAGELFF.

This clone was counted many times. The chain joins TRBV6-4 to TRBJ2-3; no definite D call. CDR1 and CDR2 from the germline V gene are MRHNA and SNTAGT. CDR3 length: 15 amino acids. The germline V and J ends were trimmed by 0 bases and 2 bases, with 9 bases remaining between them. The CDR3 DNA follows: TGTGCCAGCAGTGACTCTCATGGGCCCACAGATACGCAGTATTTT. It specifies CASSDSHGPTDTQYF.

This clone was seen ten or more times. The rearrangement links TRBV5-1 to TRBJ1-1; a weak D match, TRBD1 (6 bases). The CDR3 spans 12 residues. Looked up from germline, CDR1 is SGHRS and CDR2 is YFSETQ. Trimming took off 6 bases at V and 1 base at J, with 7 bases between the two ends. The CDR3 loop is CASKQGNTEAFF. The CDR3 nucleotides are TGCGCCAGCAAACAGGGGAACACTGAAGCTTTCTTT.

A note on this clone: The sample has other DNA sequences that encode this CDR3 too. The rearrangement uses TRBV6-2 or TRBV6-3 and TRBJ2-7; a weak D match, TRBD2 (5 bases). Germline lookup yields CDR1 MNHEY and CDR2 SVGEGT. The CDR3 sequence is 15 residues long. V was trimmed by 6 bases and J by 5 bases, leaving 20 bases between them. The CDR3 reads CASSNLAGGPDEQYV. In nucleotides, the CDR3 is TGTGCCAGCAGCAACCTAGCTGGAGGTCCCGACGAGCAGTACGTC.

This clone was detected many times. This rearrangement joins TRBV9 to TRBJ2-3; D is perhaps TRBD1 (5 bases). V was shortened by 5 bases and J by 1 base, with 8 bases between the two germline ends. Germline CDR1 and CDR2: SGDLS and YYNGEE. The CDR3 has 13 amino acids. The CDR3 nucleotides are TGTGCCAGCAGACAGGTTGGCACAGATACGCAGTATTTT. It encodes CASRQVGTDTQYF.

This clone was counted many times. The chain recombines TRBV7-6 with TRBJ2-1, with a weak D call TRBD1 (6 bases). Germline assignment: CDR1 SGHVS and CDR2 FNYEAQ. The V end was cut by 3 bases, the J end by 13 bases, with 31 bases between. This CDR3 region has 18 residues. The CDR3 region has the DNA TGTGCCAGCAGCTTTTATGCAGGGGACCTGACCCGCCCACAGGACCAGTTCTTC. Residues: CASSFYAGDLTRPQDQFF.

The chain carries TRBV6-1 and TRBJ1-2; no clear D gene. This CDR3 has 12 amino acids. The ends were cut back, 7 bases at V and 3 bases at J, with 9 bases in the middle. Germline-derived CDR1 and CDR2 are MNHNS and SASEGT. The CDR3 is CASTQAHYGYTF. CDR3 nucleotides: TGTGCCAGCACCCAGGCCCACTATGGCTACACCTTC.

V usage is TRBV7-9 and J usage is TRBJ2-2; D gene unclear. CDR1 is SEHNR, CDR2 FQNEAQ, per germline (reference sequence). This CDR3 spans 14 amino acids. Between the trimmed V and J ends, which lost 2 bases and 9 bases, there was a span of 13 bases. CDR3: CASSLLSVTWELFF. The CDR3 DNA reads TGTGCCAGCAGCTTACTAAGCGTAACCTGGGAGCTGTTTTTT.

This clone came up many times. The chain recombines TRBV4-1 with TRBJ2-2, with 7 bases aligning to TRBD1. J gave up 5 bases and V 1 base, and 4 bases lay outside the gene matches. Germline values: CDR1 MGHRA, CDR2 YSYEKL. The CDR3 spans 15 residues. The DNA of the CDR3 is TGCGCCAGCAGCCAAGGACAGGGTGGAACCGGGGAGCTGTTTTTT. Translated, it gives CASSQGQGGTGELFF.

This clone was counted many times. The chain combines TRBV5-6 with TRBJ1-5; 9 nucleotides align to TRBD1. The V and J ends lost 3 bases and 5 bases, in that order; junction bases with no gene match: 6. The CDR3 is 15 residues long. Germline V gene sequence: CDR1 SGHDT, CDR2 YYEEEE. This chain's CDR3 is CASSYGTGLDQPQHF. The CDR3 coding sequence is TGTGCCAGCAGCTATGGGACAGGGTTGGATCAGCCCCAGCATTTT. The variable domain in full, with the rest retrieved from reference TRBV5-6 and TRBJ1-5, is DAGVTQSPTHLIKTRGQQVTLRCSPKSGHDTVSWYQQALGQGPQFIFQYYEEEERQRGNFPDRFSGHQFPNYSSELNVNALLLGDSALYLCASSYGTGLDQPQHFGDGTRLSIL.

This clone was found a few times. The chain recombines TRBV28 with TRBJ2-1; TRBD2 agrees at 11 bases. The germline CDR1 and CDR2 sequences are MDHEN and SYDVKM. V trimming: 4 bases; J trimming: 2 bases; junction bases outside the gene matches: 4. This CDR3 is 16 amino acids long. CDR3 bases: TGTGCCAGCAGTTCTAGCGGGAGGAAGGCCTACAATGAGCAGTTCTTC. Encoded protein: CASSSSGRKAYNEQFF.

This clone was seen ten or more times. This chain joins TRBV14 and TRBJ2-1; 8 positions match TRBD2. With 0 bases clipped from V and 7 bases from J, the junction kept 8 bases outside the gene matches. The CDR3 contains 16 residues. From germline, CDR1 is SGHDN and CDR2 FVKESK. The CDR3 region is CASSQDQAGEVNEQFF. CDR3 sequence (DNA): TGTGCCAGCAGCCAAGACCAAGCGGGAGAGGTTAATGAGCAGTTCTTC.

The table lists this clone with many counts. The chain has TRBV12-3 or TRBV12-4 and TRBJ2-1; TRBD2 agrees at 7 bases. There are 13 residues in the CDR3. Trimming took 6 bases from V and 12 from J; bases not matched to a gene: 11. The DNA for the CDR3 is TGTGCCAGCAGCCCTAACAGCGGGGTCAGGCAGTTCTTC. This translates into CASSPNSGVRQFF.

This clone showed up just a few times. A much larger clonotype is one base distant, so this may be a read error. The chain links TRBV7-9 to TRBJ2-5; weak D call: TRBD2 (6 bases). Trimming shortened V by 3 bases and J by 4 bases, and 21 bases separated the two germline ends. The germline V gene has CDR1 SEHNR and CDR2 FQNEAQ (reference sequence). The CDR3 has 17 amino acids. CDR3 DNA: TGTGCCAGCAGCTTGTGGCTCTGGGGGGTGGTATCAGAGACCCAGTACTTC. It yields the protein CASSLWLWGVVSETQYF. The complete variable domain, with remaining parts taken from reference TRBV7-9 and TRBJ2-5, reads DTGVSQNPRHKITKRGQNVTFRCDPISEHNRLYWYRQTLGQGPEFLTYFQNEAQLEKSRLLSDRFSAERPKGSFSTLEIQRTEQGDSAMYLCASSLWLWGVVSETQYFGPGTRLLVL.

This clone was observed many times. This CDR3 reads CASSPQPPYNEQFF. The CDR3 nucleotides are TGTGCCAGCAGCCCACAGCCCCCCTACAATGAGCAGTTCTTC. This chain joins TRBV7-9 and TRBJ2-1; D is unresolved. The CDR3 spans 14 residues. Trimming removed 5 bases at V and 2 bases at J, with 10 bases between. The germline V gene has CDR1 SEHNR and CDR2 FQNEAQ (reference sequence). Drawing the rest from reference TRBV7-9 and TRBJ2-1, the complete variable domain is DTGVSQNPRHKITKRGQNVTFRCDPISEHNRLYWYRQTLGQGPEFLTYFQNEAQLEKSRLLSDRFSAERPKGSFSTLEIQRTEQGDSAMYLCASSPQPPYNEQFFGPGTRLTVL.

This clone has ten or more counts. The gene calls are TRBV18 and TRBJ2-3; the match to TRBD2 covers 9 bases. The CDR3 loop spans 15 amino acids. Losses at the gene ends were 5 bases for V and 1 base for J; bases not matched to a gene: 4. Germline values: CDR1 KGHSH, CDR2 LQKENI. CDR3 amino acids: CASSTSGFGTDTQYF. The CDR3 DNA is TGTGCCAGCTCAACTAGCGGGTTTGGCACAGATACGCAGTATTTT.

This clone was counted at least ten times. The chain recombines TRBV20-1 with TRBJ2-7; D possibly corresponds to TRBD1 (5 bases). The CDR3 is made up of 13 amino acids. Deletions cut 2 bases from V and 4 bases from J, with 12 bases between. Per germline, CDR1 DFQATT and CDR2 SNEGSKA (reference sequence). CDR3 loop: CSARRQGWYEQYF. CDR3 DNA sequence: TGCAGTGCTAGAAGGCAGGGTTGGTACGAGCAGTACTTC.

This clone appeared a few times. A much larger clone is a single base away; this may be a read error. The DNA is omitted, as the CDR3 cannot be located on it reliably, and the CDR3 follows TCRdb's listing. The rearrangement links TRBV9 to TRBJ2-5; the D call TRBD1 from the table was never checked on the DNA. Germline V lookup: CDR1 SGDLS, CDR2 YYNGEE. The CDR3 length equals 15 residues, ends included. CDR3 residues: CASSVGGGAGETHYF.

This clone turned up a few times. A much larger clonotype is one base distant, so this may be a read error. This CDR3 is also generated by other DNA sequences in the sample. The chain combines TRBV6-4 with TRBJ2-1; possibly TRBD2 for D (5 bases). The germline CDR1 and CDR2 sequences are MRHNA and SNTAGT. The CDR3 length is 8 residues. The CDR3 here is CDAGGQFF. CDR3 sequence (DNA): TGCGACGCGGGTGGTCAGTTCTTC.

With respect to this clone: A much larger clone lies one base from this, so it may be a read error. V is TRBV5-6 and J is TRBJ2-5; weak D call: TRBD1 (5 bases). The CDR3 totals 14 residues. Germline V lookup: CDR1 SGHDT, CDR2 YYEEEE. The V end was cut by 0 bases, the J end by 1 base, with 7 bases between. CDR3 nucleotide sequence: TGTGCCAGCAGCTTGGCCAGGGTCCAAGAGACCCAGTACTTC. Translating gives CASSLARVQETQYF. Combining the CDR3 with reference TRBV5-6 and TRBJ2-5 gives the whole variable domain DAGVTQSPTHLIKTRGQQVTLRCSPKSGHDTVSWYQQALGQGPQFIFQYYEEEERQRGNFPDRFSGHQFPNYSSELNVNALLLGDSALYLCASSLARVQETQYFGPGTRLLVL.

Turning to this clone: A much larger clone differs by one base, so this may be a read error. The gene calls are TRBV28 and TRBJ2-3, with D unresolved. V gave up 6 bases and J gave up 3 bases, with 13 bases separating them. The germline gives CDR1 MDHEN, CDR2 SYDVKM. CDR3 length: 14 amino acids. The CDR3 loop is CASRPGPTTDTQYF. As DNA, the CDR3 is TGTGCCAGCAGACCCGGCCCTACGACAGATACGCAGTATTTT. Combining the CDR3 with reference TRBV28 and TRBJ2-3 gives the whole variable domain DVKVTQSSRYLVKRTGEKVFLECVQDMDHENMFWYRQDPGLGLRLIYFSYDVKMKEKGDIPEGYSVSREKKERFSLILESASTNQTSMYLCASRPGPTTDTQYFGPGTRLTVL.

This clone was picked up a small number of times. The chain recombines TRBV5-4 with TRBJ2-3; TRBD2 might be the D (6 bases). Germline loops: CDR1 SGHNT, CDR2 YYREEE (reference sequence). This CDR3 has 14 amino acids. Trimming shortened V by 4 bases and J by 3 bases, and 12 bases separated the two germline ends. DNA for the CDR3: TGTGCCAGCAGCGTCGGGACTGTAACAGATACGCAGTATTTT. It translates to CASSVGTVTDTQYF.

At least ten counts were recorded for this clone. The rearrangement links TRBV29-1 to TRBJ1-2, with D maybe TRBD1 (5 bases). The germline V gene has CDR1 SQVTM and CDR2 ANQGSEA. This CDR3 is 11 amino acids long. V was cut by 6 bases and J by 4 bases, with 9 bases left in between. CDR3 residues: CSVDDSYGYTF. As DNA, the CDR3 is TGCAGCGTAGATGACAGCTATGGCTACACCTTC.

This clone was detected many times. CDR3 DNA: TGCAGTGCTAGGGACTTAACTAACTATGGCTACACCTTC. Translating gives CSARDLTNYGYTF. This sequence joins TRBV20-1 and TRBJ1-2; D call uncertain. This CDR3 is 13 amino acids long. Germline V lookup: CDR1 DFQATT, CDR2 SNEGSKA (reference sequence). Trimming took 3 bases from V and 0 from J, leaving 8 bases between them.

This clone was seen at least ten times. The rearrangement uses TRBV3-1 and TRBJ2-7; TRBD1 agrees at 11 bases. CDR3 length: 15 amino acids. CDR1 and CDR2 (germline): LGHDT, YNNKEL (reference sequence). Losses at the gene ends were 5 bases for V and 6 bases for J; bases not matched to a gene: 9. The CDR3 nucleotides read TGTGCCAGCAGCGGACAGGGGGCGTACGGACTCGAGCAGTACGTC. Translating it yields CASSGQGAYGLEQYV.

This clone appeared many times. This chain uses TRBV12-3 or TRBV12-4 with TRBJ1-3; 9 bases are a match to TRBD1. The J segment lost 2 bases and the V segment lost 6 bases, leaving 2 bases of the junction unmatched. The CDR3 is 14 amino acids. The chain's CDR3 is CASSRTGAGNTIYF. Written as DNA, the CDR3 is TGTGCCAGCAGCCGGACAGGGGCTGGAAACACCATATATTTT.